This T cell receptor beta chain was documented in a study of monozygotic twins with cystic fibrosis. TCRdb's table, derived via immunoSEQ multiplex PCR, lists solely in-frame clones and lacks some. The sample lists 34,000 or so clones; under 95% were seen once. Findings and limits, study-wide: Shared CDR3 numbers were not associated with age, concordance or severity. Low clonality (median around 0.009) suggested a mostly naive repertoire. Nucleotide-identical clonotype sharing was significantly higher within monozygotic CF twin pairs than between unrelated CF individuals. J usage was most co-twin-similar in 8 of 16 pairs, V in 13.

V was trimmed by 6 bases and J by 5 bases, leaving 15 bases between them. The length of the CDR3 is 14 residues. Germline V gene data show CDR1 as SGHDT and CDR2 as YYEEEE. As concerns this clone: Its specificity is unknown.

The sequencing sample was made of blood. This chain links TRBV5-6 with TRBJ2-1, with D perhaps matching TRBD1 (5 bases). This TCR derives from a boy aged 2 to 9 with cystic fibrosis. The CDR3 spells CASNLLGQNNEQFF. The CDR3 nucleotides are TGTGCCAGCAACCTACTGGGGCAAAACAATGAGCAGTTCTTC.